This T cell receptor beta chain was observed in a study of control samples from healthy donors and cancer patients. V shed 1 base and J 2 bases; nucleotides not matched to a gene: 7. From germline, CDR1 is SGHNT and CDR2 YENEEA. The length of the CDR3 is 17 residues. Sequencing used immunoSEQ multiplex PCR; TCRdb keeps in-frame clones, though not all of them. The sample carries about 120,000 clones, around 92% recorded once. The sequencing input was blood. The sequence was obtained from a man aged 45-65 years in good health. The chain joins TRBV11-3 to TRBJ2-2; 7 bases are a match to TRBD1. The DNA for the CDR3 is TGTGCCAGCAGCTTAGGCCGACAGGGAGCCAACACCGGGGAGCTGTTTTTT. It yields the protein CASSLGRQGANTGELFF.